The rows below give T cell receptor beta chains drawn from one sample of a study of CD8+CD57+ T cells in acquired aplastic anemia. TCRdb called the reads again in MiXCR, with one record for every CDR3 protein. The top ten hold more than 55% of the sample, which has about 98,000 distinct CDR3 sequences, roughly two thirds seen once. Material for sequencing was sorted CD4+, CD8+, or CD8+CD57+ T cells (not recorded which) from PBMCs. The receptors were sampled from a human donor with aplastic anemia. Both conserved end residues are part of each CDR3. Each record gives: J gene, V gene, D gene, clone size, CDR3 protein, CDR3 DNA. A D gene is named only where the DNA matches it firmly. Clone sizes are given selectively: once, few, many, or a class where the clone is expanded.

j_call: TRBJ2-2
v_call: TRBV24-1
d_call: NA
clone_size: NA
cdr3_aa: CATSDLTEGETGELFF
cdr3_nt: TGTGCCACCAGTGATTTAACGGAGGGTGAAACCGGGGAGCTGTTTTTT

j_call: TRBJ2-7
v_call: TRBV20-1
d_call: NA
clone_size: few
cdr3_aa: CSASPLARGSSYEQYF
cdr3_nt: TGCAGTGCTAGCCCACTAGCCCGGGGCAGCTCCTACGAGCAGTACTTC

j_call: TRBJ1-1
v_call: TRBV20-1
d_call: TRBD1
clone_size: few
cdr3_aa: CSAGLQGAVAEAFF
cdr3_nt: TGCAGTGCTGGATTACAGGGGGCGGTTGCTGAAGCTTTCTTT

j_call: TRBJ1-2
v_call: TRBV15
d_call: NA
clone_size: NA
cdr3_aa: CATSRDHRDPYGYTF
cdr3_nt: TGTGCCACCAGCAGAGATCACAGGGACCCCTATGGCTACACCTTC

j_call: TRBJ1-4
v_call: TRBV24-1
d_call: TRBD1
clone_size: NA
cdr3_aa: CATSDTVTGGTNEKLFF
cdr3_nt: TGTGCCACCAGTGATACGGTCACAGGGGGAACTAATGAAAAACTGTTTTTT

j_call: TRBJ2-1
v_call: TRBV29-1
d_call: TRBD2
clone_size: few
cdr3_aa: CSVERTSGYNEQFF
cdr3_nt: TGCAGCGTTGAGCGGACTAGCGGGTACAATGAGCAGTTCTTC

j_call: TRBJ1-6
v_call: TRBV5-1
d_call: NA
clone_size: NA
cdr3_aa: CASSLVRTGSNSPLHF
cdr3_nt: TGCGCCAGCAGCTTGGTTCGCACAGGGAGTAATTCACCCCTCCACTTT

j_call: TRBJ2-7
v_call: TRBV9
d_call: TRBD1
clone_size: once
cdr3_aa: CASSGGSGTGEEQYF
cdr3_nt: TGTGCCAGCAGCGGGGGCTCCGGGACAGGGGAGGAGCAGTACTTC

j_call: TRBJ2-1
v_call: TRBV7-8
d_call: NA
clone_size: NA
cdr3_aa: CASSLRGASYNEQFF
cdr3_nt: TGTGCCAGCAGCTTACGAGGGGCGTCCTACAATGAGCAGTTCTTC

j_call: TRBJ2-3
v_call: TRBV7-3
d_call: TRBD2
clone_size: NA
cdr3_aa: CASSWGTSSTDTQYF
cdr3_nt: TGTGCCAGCAGCTGGGGGACTAGTAGCACAGATACGCAGTATTTT

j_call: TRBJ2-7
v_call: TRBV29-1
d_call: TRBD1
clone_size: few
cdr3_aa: CSVSGTGSSYEQYF
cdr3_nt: TGCAGCGTCTCCGGGACAGGGAGCTCCTACGAGCAGTACTTC

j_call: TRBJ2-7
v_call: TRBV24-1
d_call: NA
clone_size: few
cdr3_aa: CATSDLHGEQYF
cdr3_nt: TGTGCCACCAGTGATTTGCACGGGGAGCAGTACTTC

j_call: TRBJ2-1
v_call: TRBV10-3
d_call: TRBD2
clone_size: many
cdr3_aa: CATRPTSGHNEQFF
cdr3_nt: TGTGCCACCCGACCGACTAGCGGGCACAATGAGCAGTTCTTC

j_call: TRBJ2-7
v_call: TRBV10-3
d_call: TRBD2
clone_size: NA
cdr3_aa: CASSGLGGGEQYF
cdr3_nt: TGTGCCAGCAGCGGACTAGGCGGGGGCGAGCAGTACTTC

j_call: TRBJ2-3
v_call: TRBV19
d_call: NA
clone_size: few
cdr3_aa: CASSKESWDTQYF
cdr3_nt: TGTGCCAGTAGTAAAGAGTCCTGGGATACGCAGTATTTT

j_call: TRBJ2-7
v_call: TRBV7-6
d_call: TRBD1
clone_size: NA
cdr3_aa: CASSLGGQGPYEQYF
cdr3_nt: TGTGCCAGCAGCTTAGGGGGACAGGGCCCCTACGAGCAGTACTTC

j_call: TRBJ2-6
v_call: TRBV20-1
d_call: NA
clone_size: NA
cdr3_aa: CSVSSSGANVLTF
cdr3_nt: TGCAGTGTAAGTAGTTCTGGGGCCAACGTCCTGACTTTC

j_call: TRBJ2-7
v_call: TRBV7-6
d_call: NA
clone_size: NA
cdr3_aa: CASSPQGGLEQYF
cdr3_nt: TGTGCCAGCAGCCCTCAGGGGGGGCTTGAGCAGTACTTC

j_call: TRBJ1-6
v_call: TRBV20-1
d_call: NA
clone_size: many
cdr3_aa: CSASGYRVGSPLHF
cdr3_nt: TGCAGTGCTAGCGGCTACAGAGTAGGTTCACCCCTCCACTTT

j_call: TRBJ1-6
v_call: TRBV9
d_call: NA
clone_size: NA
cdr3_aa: CASSVEQAANSPLHF
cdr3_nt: TGTGCCAGCAGCGTAGAACAGGCGGCTAATTCACCCCTCCACTTT

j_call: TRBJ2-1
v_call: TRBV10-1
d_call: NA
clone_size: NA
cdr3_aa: CASSESTANEQFF
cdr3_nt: TGCGCCAGCAGTGAGTCGACAGCGAATGAGCAGTTCTTC

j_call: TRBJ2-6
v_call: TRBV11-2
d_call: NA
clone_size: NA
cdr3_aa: CASSLGRVGANVLTF
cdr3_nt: TGTGCCAGCAGCTTAGGGAGGGTTGGGGCCAACGTCCTGACTTTC

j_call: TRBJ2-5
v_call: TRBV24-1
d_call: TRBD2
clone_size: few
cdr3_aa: CATDEGAGGGETQYF
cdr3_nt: TGTGCCACCGATGAAGGGGCGGGGGGCGGGGAGACCCAGTACTTC

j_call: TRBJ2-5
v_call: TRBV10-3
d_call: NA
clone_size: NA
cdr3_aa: CATTTGMGETQYF
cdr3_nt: TGTGCCACGACAACGGGGATGGGGGAGACCCAGTACTTC

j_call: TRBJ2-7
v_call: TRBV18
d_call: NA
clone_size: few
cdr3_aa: CASSPTAYEQYF
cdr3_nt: TGTGCCAGCTCACCCACCGCCTACGAGCAGTACTTC

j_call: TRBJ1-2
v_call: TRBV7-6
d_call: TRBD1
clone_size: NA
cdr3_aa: CASSLGQGASYGYTF
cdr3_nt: TGTGCCAGCAGCTTAGGGCAGGGGGCTAGCTATGGCTACACCTTC

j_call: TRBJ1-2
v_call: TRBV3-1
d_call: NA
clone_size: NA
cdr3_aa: CASSQDLGGYTF
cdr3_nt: TGTGCCAGCAGCCAGGACCTGGGGGGCTACACCTTC

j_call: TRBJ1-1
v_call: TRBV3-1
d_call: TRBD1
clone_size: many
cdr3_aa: CASSGTGVTEAFF
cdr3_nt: TGTGCCAGCAGCGGGACAGGGGTCACTGAAGCTTTCTTT

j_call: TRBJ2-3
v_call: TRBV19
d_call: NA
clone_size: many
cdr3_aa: CASSPPEALVDTQYF
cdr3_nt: TGTGCCAGTAGTCCACCGGAGGCTCTCGTGGATACGCAGTATTTT

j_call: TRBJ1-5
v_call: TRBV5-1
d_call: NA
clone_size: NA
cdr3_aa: CASSFGGGQPQHF
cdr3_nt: TGCGCCAGCAGCTTCGGGGGCGGTCAGCCCCAGCATTTT

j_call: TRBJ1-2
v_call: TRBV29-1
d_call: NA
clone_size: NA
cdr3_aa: CSVEVSRGHGYTF
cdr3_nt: TGCAGCGTTGAAGTAAGCAGGGGCCATGGCTACACCTTC

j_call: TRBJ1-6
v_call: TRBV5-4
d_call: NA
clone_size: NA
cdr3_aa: CASSASPNSPLHF
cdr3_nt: TGTGCCAGCAGCGCCAGCCCGAATTCACCCCTCCACTTT

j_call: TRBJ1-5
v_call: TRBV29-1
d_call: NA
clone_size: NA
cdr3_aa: CSAAGVGNQPQHF
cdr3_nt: TGCAGCGCCGCAGGGGTCGGCAATCAGCCCCAGCATTTT

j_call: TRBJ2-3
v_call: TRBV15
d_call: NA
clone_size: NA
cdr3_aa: CATSRGVLGAAQYF
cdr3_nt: TGTGCCACCAGCAGAGGGGTACTAGGGGCTGCGCAGTATTTT

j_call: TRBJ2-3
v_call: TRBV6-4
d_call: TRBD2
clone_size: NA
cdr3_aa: CASSQRGSTDTQYF
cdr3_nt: TGTGCCAGCAGTCAGCGGGGTAGCACAGATACGCAGTATTTT

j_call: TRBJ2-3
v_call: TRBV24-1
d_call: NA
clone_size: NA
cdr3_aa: CATSVDTDTQYF
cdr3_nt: TGTGCCACCAGTGTCGACACAGATACGCAGTATTTT

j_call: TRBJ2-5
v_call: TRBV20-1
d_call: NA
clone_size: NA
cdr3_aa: CSARDFISGETQYF
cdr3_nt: TGCAGTGCTAGAGATTTTATTTCTGGGGAGACCCAGTACTTC

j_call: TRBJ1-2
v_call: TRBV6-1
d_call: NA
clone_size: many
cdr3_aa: CASSPMKDLNYGYTF
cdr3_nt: TGTGCCAGCAGCCCCATGAAGGACTTAAACTATGGCTACACCTTC

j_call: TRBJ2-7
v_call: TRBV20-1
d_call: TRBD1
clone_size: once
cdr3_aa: CSAPLDRGGYEQYF
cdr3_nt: TGCAGTGCGCCCCTGGACAGGGGCGGCTACGAGCAGTACTTC

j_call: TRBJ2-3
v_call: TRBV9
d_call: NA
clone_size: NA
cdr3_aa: CASSVRTRGTDTQYF
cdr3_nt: TGTGCCAGCAGCGTAAGGACGCGGGGCACAGATACGCAGTATTTT

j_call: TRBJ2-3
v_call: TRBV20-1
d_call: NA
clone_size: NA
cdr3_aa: CSAKVTDTQYF
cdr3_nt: TGCAGTGCTAAGGTAACAGATACGCAGTATTTT

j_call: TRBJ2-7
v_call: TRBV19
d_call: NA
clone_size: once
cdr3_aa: CASSVSGASYEQYF
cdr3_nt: TGTGCCAGTAGTGTGTCAGGGGCCTCCTACGAGCAGTACTTC

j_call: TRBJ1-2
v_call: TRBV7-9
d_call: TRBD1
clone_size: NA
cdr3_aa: CASSPTGTYGYTF
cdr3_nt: TGTGCCAGCAGCCCGACAGGGACCTATGGCTACACCTTC

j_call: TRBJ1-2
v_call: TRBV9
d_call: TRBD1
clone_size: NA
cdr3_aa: CASDRQGANYGYTF
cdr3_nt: TGTGCCAGCGATCGACAGGGGGCTAACTATGGCTACACCTTC

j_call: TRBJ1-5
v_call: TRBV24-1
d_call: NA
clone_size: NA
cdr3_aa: CATSDLPPRNNQPQHF
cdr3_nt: TGTGCCACCAGTGATTTGCCGCCTAGGAACAATCAGCCCCAGCATTTT

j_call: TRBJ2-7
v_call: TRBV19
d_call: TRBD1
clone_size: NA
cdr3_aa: CASTSGQGGSEQYF
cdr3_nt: TGTGCCAGTACGAGTGGACAGGGAGGCTCCGAGCAGTACTTC

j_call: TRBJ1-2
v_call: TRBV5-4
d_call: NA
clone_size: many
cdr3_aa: CASSLAHGYTF
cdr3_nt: TGTGCCAGCAGCCTCGCACATGGCTACACCTTC

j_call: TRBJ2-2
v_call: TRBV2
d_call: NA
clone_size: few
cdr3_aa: CASSEEETGELFF
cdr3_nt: TGTGCCAGCAGTGAAGAGGAGACCGGGGAGCTGTTTTTT

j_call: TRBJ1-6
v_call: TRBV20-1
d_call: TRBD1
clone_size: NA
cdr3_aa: CSAREGQGIRNSPLHF
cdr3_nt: TGCAGTGCTAGAGAGGGACAGGGGATTCGGAATTCACCCCTCCACTTT